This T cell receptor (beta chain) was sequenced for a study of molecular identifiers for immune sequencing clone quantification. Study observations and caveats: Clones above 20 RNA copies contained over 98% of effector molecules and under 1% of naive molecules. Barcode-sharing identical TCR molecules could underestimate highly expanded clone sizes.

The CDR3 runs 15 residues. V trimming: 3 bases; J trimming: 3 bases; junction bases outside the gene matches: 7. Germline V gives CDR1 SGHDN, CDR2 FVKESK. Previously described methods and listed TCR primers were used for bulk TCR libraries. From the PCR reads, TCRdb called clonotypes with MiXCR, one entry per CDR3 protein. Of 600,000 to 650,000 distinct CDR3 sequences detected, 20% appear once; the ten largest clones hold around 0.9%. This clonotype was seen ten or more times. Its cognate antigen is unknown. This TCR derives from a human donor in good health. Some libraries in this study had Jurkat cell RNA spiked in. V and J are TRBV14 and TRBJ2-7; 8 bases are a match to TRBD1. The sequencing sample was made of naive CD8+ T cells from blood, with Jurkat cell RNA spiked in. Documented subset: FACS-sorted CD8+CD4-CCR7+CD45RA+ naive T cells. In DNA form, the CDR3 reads TGTGCCAGCAGCCACCACAGGGGGTTATTCTACGAGCAGTACTTC. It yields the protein CASSHHRGLFYEQYF.